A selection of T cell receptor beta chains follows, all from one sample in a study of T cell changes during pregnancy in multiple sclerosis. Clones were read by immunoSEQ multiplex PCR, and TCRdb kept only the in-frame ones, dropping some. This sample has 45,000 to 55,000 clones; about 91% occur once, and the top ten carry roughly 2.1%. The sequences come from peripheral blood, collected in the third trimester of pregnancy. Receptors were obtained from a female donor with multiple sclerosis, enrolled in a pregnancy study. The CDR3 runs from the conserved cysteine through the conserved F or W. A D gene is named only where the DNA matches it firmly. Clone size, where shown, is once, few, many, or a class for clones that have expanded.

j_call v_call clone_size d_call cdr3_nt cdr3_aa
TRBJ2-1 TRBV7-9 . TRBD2 TGTGCCAGCAGCTTAGGGGGACTAGCGGGAGATTTGAATGAGCAGTTCTTC CASSLGGLAGDLNEQFF
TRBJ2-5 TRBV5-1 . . TGCGCCAGCACTAAGCTTGGCAAGGGCGGAGGAGAGACCCAGTACTTC CASTKLGKGGGETQYF
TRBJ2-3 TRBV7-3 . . TGTGCCAGCAGCTTAACGGGGGGGCCAGCAGATACGCAGTATTTT CASSLTGGPADTQYF
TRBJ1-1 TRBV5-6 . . TGTGCCAGCAGCTTGGTCGGGGATCTGGGGAACACTGAAGCTTTCTTT CASSLVGDLGNTEAFF
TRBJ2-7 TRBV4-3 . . TGCGCCAGCAGCCAATCCATGCGGGACGAGCAGTACTTC CASSQSMRDEQYF
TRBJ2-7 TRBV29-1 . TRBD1 TGCAGCGCCAGGACAGGGAGCTCCTACGAGCAGTACTTC CSARTGSSYEQYF
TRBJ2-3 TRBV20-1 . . TGCAGTGCTATCATCGGAGATACGCAGTATTTT CSAIIGDTQYF
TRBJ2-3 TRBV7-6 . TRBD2 TGTGCCAGCAGCCCAATAGCGGGATCCACAGATACGCAGTATTTT CASSPIAGSTDTQYF
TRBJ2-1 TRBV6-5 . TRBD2 TGTGCCAGCGGTCTAGCGGGAGGGCATAATGAGCAGTTCTTC CASGLAGGHNEQFF
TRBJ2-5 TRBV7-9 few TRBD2 TGTGCCAGCAGCTTAGGCGAACGAGCGGGAGTAAACCAAGAGACCCAGTACTTC CASSLGERAGVNQETQYF
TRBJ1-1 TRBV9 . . TGTGCCAGCAGCCCAGGACAAATGAACACTGAAGCTTTCTTT CASSPGQMNTEAFF
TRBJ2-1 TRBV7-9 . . TGTGCCAGCAGCTTAATGCTAATTTCTAGCGCCGAGCAGTTCTTC CASSLMLISSAEQFF
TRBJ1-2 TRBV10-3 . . TGTGCCATCAGCGCCGATAGGGGGTATGGCTACACCTTC CAISADRGYGYTF
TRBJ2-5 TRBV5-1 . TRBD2 TGCGCCAGCAGCCTCGGACTAGCGGACCAAGAGACCCAGTACTTC CASSLGLADQETQYF
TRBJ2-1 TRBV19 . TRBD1 TGTGCCAGTAGTATTGTTGGGACAGGGGGGCAGTTCTTC CASSIVGTGGQFF
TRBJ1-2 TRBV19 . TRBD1 TGTGCCAGTAGTAATACCGGGACAGTTTGGGGCTACACCTTC CASSNTGTVWGYTF
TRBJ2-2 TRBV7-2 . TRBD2 TGTGCCAGCAGCTTACAGCAGGGAGGGTTGAGCACCGGGGAGCTGTTTTTT CASSLQQGGLSTGELFF
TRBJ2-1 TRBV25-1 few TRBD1 TGTGCCAGCAGTGAATACTGGCGACAGGGCTACAATGAGCAGTTCTTC CASSEYWRQGYNEQFF
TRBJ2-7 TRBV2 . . TGTGCCATCCTTAGGCGGGGCCTCTACGAGCAGTACTTC CAILRRGLYEQYF
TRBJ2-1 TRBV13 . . TGTGCCAGCAGCTCATACAATGAGCAGTTCTTC CASSSYNEQFF
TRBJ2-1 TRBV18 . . TGTGCCAGCTCACCTCAGGGGAGGGGGGACTACAATGAGCAGTTCTTC CASSPQGRGDYNEQFF
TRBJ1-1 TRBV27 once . TGTGCCAGCAGTTTATCGGCAGGGAGGGCTGAAGCTTTCTTT CASSLSAGRAEAFF
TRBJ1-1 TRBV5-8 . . TGTGCCAGCAGCTTGTTTGTCGGGGTAATGAACACTGAAGCTTTCTTT CASSLFVGVMNTEAFF
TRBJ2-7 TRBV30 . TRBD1 TGTGCCTGGGGGACAGGGGGTCCCTACGAGCAGTACTTC CAWGTGGPYEQYF
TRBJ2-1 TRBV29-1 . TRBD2 TGCAGCGTTGATGGACTAGCGGACTCCTACAATGAGCAGTTCTTC CSVDGLADSYNEQFF
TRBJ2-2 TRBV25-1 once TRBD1 TGTGCCAGCAGTTGGACAGGCTATACCGGGGAGCTGTTTTTT CASSWTGYTGELFF
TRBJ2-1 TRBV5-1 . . TGCGCCAGCAGCTCGGGGAACTTGGGCTCCTACAATGAGCAGTTCTTC CASSSGNLGSYNEQFF
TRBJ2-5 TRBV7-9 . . TGTGCCAGCAGCTTAGCGATCGACAGTCAAGAGACCCAGTACTTC CASSLAIDSQETQYF
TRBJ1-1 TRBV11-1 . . TGTGCCAGCAGCTTAGTCGCCGGTAGCCAAAATTTTTTCTTT CASSLVAGSQNFFF
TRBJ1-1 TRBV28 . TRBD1 TGTGCCAGCAGTTTAGGGCGGGCAGGGGGCGCGTCCCTCACTGAAGCTTTCTTT CASSLGRAGGASLTEAFF
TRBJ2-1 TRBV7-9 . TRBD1 TGTGCCAGCAGACCACGAAGCGGACAGGGAATCAATGAGCAGTTCTTC CASRPRSGQGINEQFF
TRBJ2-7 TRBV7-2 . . TGTGCCAGCAGCTTAGGGGGCAGTCAAAGGGAGCAGTACTTC CASSLGGSQREQYF
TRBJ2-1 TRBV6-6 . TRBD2 TGTGCCAGCACGGGGGGATCCTACAATGAGCAGTTCTTC CASTGGSYNEQFF
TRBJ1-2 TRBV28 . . TGTGCCAGCAGGACTTCAGTCTATGGCTACACCTTC CASRTSVYGYTF
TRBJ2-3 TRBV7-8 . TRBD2 TGTGCCAGCAGCCCTCCGGGACTAGCGGGGACAGATACGCAGTATTTT CASSPPGLAGTDTQYF
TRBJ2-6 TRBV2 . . TGTGCCAGCACCACAGGGATCGGGGCCAACGTCCTGACTTTC CASTTGIGANVLTF
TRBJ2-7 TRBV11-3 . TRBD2 TGTGCCAGCAGCCTAGAAAGGGGCGGGGGGACCTACGAGCAGTACTTC CASSLERGGGTYEQYF
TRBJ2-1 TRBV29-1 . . TGCAGCGTTTTGGGGGGCGGGAGCAATGAGCAGTTCTTC CSVLGGGSNEQFF
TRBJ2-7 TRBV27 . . TGTGCCAGCAGTTTGCAAACAGGTCCCTACGAGCAGTACTTC CASSLQTGPYEQYF
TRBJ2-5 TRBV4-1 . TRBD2 TGCGCCAGCAGCCAAGGGGGGACTAGCGGAACCCAAGAGACCCAGTACTTC CASSQGGTSGTQETQYF
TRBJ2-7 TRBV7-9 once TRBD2 TGTGCCAGCAGCCCACGACTAGCGGGAGTACCCGAGCAGTACTTC CASSPRLAGVPEQYF
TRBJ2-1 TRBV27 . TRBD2 TGTGCCAGCAAGGAAAGCAGGATAGCGGGAGATCTTTACGATGAGCAGTTCTTC CASKESRIAGDLYDEQFF
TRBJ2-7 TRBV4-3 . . TGCGCCAGCAGCTCACGGGCGGGGCCCTACGAGCAGTACTTC CASSSRAGPYEQYF
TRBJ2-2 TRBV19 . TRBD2 TGTGCCAGTTGGGTCGGGGGGAGCACCGGGGAGCTGTTTTTT CASWVGGSTGELFF
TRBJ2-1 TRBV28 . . TGTGCCAGCAGCCTCGGGACTGAGATAAGTAATGAGCAGTTCTTC CASSLGTEISNEQFF
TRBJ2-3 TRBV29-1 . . TGCAGCGTTGGCTTTGGACTAAGCGGTCCAGATACGCAGTATTTT CSVGFGLSGPDTQYF
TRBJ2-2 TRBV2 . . TGTGCCAGCAGTGAAGACGGGAGGAACACCGGGGAGCTGTTTTTT CASSEDGRNTGELFF
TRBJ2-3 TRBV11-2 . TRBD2 TGTGCCAGCAGCGGCAGCGGGGGAAGGTGGGATACGCAGTATTTT CASSGSGGRWDTQYF
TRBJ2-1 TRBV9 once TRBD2 TGTGCCAGCAGCGTAGGTCCTAGCGGGAGGACCAATGAGCAGTTCTTC CASSVGPSGRTNEQFF
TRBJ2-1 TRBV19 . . TGTGCCAGTAGTATTCAAGCCCAGCGGGATGAGCAGTTCTTC CASSIQAQRDEQFF
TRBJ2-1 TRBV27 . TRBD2 TGTGCCAGCAGTCTTAGCGGGAGCAGACGCAATGAGCAGTTCTTC CASSLSGSRRNEQFF
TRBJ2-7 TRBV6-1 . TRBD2 TGTGCCAGCAGTGAACCGGGACTAGCGGACTACGAGCAGTACTTC CASSEPGLADYEQYF
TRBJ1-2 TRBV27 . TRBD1 TGTGCCAGCAGTTTCGAAGGACAGGGGCATGGCTACACCTTC CASSFEGQGHGYTF
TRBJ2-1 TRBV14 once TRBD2 TGTGCCAGCAGCCAGGTAGCGGGAGGGCCCGATGAGCAGTTCTTC CASSQVAGGPDEQFF
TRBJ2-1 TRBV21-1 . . TGTGCCAGCAGCAATAGGGGCTACAATGAGCAGTTCTTC CASSNRGYNEQFF